The entry that follows covers one T cell receptor (beta chain) sequence. Its target is not known. Specified treatment: roughly 10-day PBMC culture with coronavirus spike peptide pools or control peptides (ViraFEST assay). The data were obtained in a study of vaccination and CD4 T cells after COVID-19. In the study overall: Collection of post-vaccine samples followed dose two by a median roughly 72 days, spanning a range of 14 to 241. Overlapping spike peptides from SARS-CoV-2, HCoV-NL63, HCoV-OC43 and HCoV-229E served to stimulate the cells. Control cultures, each given a CEFX pool, an HIV-1 Nef pool, or no peptide, were included.

The Oncomine TCR Beta short-read assay was applied to DNA of cultured CD4+ T cells. MiXCR, applied by TCRdb to the PCR reads, yields one record per CDR3 protein. The sample gives about 19,000 distinct CDR3 sequences, about 60% of which show up once; 7.5% to 9% is in the top ten. Study findings and constraints: The analysis of convalescent patients involved relatively few individuals and lacked early post-infection timepoints.

The CDR3 has 13 amino acids. Germline-derived CDR1 and CDR2 are DFQATT and SNEGSKA (reference sequence). With 1 base removed from V and 0 bases from J, the gap between germline ends came to 5 bases. The sample taken for sequencing was CD4+ T cells from blood, cultured in vitro. The sequence was obtained from a human donor who had recovered from COVID-19. The rearrangement links TRBV20-1 to TRBJ2-3; no reliable D call. Here the CDR3 DNA reads TGCAGTGCTAGAGTGGCTAGCACAGATACGCAGTATTTT. Its protein product is CSARVASTDTQYF.